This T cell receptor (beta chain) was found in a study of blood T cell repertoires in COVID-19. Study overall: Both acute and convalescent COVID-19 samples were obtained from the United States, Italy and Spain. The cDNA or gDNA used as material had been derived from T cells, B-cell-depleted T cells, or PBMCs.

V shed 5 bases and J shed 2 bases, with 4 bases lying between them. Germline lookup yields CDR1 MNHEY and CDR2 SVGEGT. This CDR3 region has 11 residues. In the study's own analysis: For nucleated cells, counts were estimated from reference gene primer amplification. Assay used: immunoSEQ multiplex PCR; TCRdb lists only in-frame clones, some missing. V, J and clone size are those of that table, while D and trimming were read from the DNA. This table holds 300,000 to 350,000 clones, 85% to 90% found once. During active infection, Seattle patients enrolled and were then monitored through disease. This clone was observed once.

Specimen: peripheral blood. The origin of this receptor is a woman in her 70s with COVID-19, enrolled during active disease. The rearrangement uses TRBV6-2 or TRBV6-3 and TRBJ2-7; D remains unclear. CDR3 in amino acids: CASSDTYEQYF. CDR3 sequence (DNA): TGTGCCAGCAGTGACACCTACGAGCAGTACTTC.